Shown below are 9 T cell receptor beta chains from a single sample sequenced in a study of blood T cell repertoires in COVID-19. Clones were read by immunoSEQ multiplex PCR, and TCRdb kept only the in-frame ones, dropping some. The profile shows about 190,000 clones, approximately 86% of them singletons. Sequencing was performed on peripheral blood. The receptors come from a man aged 35-49 years with active or convalescent COVID-19.

The rearrangement uses TRBV4-1 and TRBJ1-6; D perhaps matches TRBD1 (6 bases). The CDR3 spans 16 residues. Germline V CDR1 and CDR2: MGHRA, YSYEKL. V was pared by 1 base and J by 7 bases, with 14 bases between. CDR3 loop: CASSQVTGSLNSPLHF. CDR3 bases: TGCGCCAGCAGCCAAGTCACAGGGTCGTTGAATTCACCCCTCCACTTT.

The genes are TRBV6-5 and TRBJ1-3; D is unclear. The CDR3 runs to 15 residues. With 6 bases removed from V and 4 bases from J, the gap between germline ends came to 16 bases. The germline V gene has CDR1 MNHEY and CDR2 SVGAGI. CDR3 sequence (DNA): TGTGCCAGCAGGGGAGACGGACGGTTAGGAAACACCATATATTTT. Translating it yields CASRGDGRLGNTIYF.

The rearrangement links TRBV19 to TRBJ1-1; a weak D match, TRBD1 (6 bases). V gave up 4 bases and J gave up 4 bases, with 16 bases separating them. CDR3 length equals 15 residues. CDR1 and CDR2 from the germline V gene are LNHDA and SQIVND (reference sequence). The DNA for the CDR3 is TGTGCCAGTAGTAATCGGGGGGGCTCGGGCACTGAAGCTTTCTTT. Translated: CASSNRGGSGTEAFF.

The chain is built from TRBV7-2 and TRBJ2-5, with TRBD2 matching over 12 bases. CDR1 and CDR2 (germline): SGHTA, FQGNSA. This CDR3 comprises 16 residues. The J segment lost 5 bases and the V segment lost 2 bases, leaving 6 bases of the junction unmatched. The DNA for the CDR3 is TGTGCCAGCAGCTTAAGTTTCCTAGCGGGGGGGGAGACCCAGTACTTC. Residues: CASSLSFLAGGETQYF. Full variable domain (outside the CDR3, taken from reference TRBV7-2 and TRBJ2-5): GAGVSQSPSNKVTEKGKDVELRCDPISGHTALYWYRQSLGQGLEFLIYFQGNSAPDKSGLPSDRFSAERTGGSVSTLTIQRTQQEDSAVYLCASSLSFLAGGETQYFGPGTRLLVL.

The chain couples TRBV5-1 to TRBJ1-2; possible D gene TRBD1, 5 bases. V gave up 1 base and J gave up 4 bases, with 14 bases separating them. Per the germline V gene, CDR1 is SGHRS and CDR2 is YFSETQ. The CDR3 is 15 residues long. The CDR3 nucleotides read TGCGCCAGCAGCTTGAATCAGGGAGGCGGCTATGGCTACACCTTC. Encoded protein: CASSLNQGGGYGYTF.

This clone was recorded a few times. The chain has TRBV4-1 and TRBJ1-6; 10 nucleotides line up with TRBD1. Germline V CDR1 and CDR2: MGHRA, YSYEKL. The CDR3 is 14 amino acids. The V and J ends lost 3 bases and 10 bases, in that order; junction bases with no gene match: 3. The CDR3: CASSQTGGESPLHF. For the CDR3, the DNA is TGCGCCAGCAGCCAGACAGGGGGCGAATCACCCCTCCACTTT.

V usage is TRBV28 and J usage is TRBJ1-5, with TRBD1 as a possible D gene (6 bases). The length of the CDR3 is 12 residues. V lost 8 bases, J lost 9 bases, and 14 bases lay in between. The germline gives CDR1 MDHEN, CDR2 SYDVKM. The CDR3 DNA reads TGTGCCAGCGTGGGGGCCAACCGGCCCCAGCATTTT. It translates to CASVGANRPQHF.

The V gene is TRBV4-1, the J gene TRBJ2-1; 11 bases fit TRBD2. Germline V gene lookup returns CDR1 MGHRA and CDR2 YSYEKL. J was trimmed by 3 bases and V by 1 base; bases with no gene match: 8. The CDR3 extends over 18 amino acids. The CDR3 bases are TGCGCCAGCAGCCAAGTAGACATGGGACTAGCGGTCTACAATGAGCAGTTCTTC. It specifies CASSQVDMGLAVYNEQFF.

The rearrangement uses TRBV21-1 and TRBJ2-3; the table's TRBD1 call for D was not verified on the DNA. TRBV21-1 is recorded as a pseudogene. This CDR3 region has 12 residues. Written as DNA, the CDR3 is TGTGCCAGCAGCACACAGACAGATACGCAGTATTTT. Translating it yields CASSTQTDTQYF.